A single sample gave rise to the 32 T cell receptor beta chains below, sequenced in a study of vaccination and CD4 T cells after COVID-19. An Oncomine TCR Beta short-read assay was used to sequence the DNA from cultured CD4+ T cells. TCRdb re-analysed the PCR reads in MiXCR, keeping a single row per CDR3 protein. This table holds around 19,000 distinct CDR3 sequences, roughly 55% found once. Treatment defined: roughly nine-day PBMC culture with coronavirus spike peptide pools or control peptides (ViraFEST assay). No antigen is known for these receptors. The sequences come from CD4+ T cells from blood, cultured in vitro, collected before SARS-CoV-2 vaccination. The receptors were gathered from a human donor who had recovered from COVID-19.

The J gene is TRBJ2-1, the V gene TRBV7-3; 9 bases are a match to TRBD1. The CDR3 has 13 amino acids. Germline CDR1 and CDR2: SGHTA and FQGTGA. V lost 5 bases and J lost 6; bases outside the gene matches: 2. Written as DNA, the CDR3 is TGTGCCAGCAGCCCGGACAGGGGCAATGAGCAGTTCTTC. Translation gives CASSPDRGNEQFF.

The chain links TRBV28 to TRBJ1-1; D is possibly TRBD1 (6 bases). The V end was cut by 3 bases, the J end by 3 bases, with 23 bases between. The CDR3 covers 18 residues. The germline gives CDR1 MDHEN, CDR2 SYDVKM. The CDR3 reads CASSFISRGLQRDTEAFF. The CDR3 DNA is TGTGCCAGCAGTTTTATTTCCAGGGGACTCCAAAGGGACACTGAAGCTTTCTTT.

The chain couples TRBV6-5 to TRBJ1-1; 8 bases agree with TRBD1. The CDR3 length is 15 residues. The trim removed 2 bases at V and 1 base at J, leaving 3 bases unmatched. Per germline, CDR1 MNHEY and CDR2 SVGAGI. In DNA form, the CDR3 reads TGTGCCAGCAGTTACCCAGGGACAGGGAACACTGAAGCTTTCTTT. Its translation is CASSYPGTGNTEAFF.

The chain uses TRBV19 and TRBJ1-2; 9 bases fit TRBD1. The V segment lost 2 bases and the J segment 3 bases; nucleotides outside the gene matches: 4. This CDR3 is 15 amino acids long. Per germline, CDR1 LNHDA and CDR2 SQIVND (reference sequence). As DNA, the CDR3 is TGTGCCAGTAGTATAAGGGGACAGGGTCACTATGGCTACACCTTC. It specifies CASSIRGQGHYGYTF. The whole variable domain, filled in from reference TRBV19 and TRBJ1-2, reads DGGITQSPKYLFRKEGQNVTLSCEQNLNHDAMYWYRQDPGQGLRLIYYSQIVNDFQKGDIAEGYSVSREKKESFPLTVTSAQKNPTAFYLCASSIRGQGHYGYTFGSGTRLTVV.

The chain carries TRBV7-8 and TRBJ1-1; weak D call: TRBD1 (5 bases). The CDR3 extends over 15 amino acids. V dropped 5 bases and J dropped 1 base, with 14 bases sitting between them. CDR1 is SGHVS and CDR2 is FQNEAQ in the germline V gene. The CDR3 here is CASSQTDSGNTEAFF. For the CDR3, the DNA is TGTGCCAGCAGCCAAACCGACAGTGGGAACACTGAAGCTTTCTTT.

V is TRBV20-1 and J is TRBJ1-1; possibly TRBD1 for D (6 bases). CDR1 and CDR2 (germline): DFQATT, SNEGSKA (reference sequence). Between the trimmed V and J ends, which lost 3 bases and 6 bases, there was a span of 14 bases. The CDR3 length is 13 residues. In DNA, the CDR3 is TGCAGTGCTAGGAAAACAGGGCGGGCTGAAGCTTTCTTT. This sequence encodes CSARKTGRAEAFF.

The CDR3 DNA reads as TGTGCCAGCAGCTTAGGGGGGATCCAAGAGACCCAGTACTTC. It yields the protein CASSLGGIQETQYF. The V gene is TRBV7-6, the J gene TRBJ2-5, with D perhaps matching TRBD1 or TRBD2 (5 bases each). The CDR3 is 14 residues long. CDR1 is SGHVS, CDR2 FNYEAQ, per germline. Deletions cut 1 base from V and 1 base from J, with 7 bases between.

This chain connects TRBV12-3 or TRBV12-4 to TRBJ1-2; 7 bases map to TRBD1. The length of the CDR3 is 15 residues. The V segment lost 5 bases and the J segment 4 bases; nucleotides outside the gene matches: 10. The CDR3 loop is CASSEDRWGGYGYTF. The CDR3 DNA reads TGTGCCAGCAGTGAGGACAGGTGGGGGGGCTATGGCTACACCTTC.

This clonotype was recorded a few times. The chain combines TRBV20-1 with TRBJ2-1, with D possibly called TRBD1 or TRBD2 (7 bases each). Germline V gene lookup returns CDR1 DFQATT and CDR2 SNEGSKA (reference sequence). CDR3 size: 13 residues. Trimming removed 5 bases from V and 9 bases from J, with 17 bases in between. The CDR3 region is CSALIAGGGEQFF. CDR3 nucleotide sequence: TGCAGTGCTCTCATCGCAGGGGGGGGTGAGCAGTTCTTC.

This clonotype was observed a handful of times. V usage is TRBV27 and J usage is TRBJ1-6; D is ambiguous. The length of the CDR3 is 16 residues. Trimming removed 2 bases at V and 5 bases at J, with 13 bases between. Germline values: CDR1 MNHEY, CDR2 SMNVEV (reference sequence). The chain's CDR3 is CASSLVAGPNNSPLHF. Written as DNA, the CDR3 is TGTGCCAGCAGTTTAGTGGCAGGTCCCAATAATTCACCCCTCCACTTT.

This chain uses TRBV19 with TRBJ1-2; 9 bases agree with TRBD1. Germline loops: CDR1 LNHDA, CDR2 SQIVND (reference sequence). The CDR3 extends over 16 amino acids. Germline trimming cut 2 bases from V and 4 bases from J; bases unmatched to any gene: 8. In DNA, the CDR3 is TGTGCCAGTAGTATAACAGGGGGCATAAGGAGCTATGGCTACACCTTC. Its protein product is CASSITGGIRSYGYTF.

This clonotype was found a few times. The rearrangement joins TRBV11-3 to TRBJ2-2, with D unresolved. The CDR3 covers 14 residues. The V gene lost 4 bases and the J gene lost 4 bases, with 10 bases spanning the gap. Germline lookup yields CDR1 SGHNT and CDR2 YENEEA. DNA for the CDR3: TGTGCCAGCAGCTACGTAGCAGCCACCGGGGAGCTGTTTTTT. Translating it yields CASSYVAATGELFF. Using reference TRBV11-3 and TRBJ2-2 for the parts outside the CDR3, the full variable domain is EAGVVQSPRYKIIEKKQPVAFWCNPISGHNTLYWYLQNLGQGPELLIRYENEEAVDDSQLPKDRFSAERLKGVDSTLKIQPAELGDSAVYLCASSYVAATGELFFGEGSRLTVL.

The chain uses TRBV7-9 and TRBJ2-7, with a possible D match to TRBD2 (6 bases). Trimming took 3 bases from V and 2 from J, leaving 8 bases between them. The CDR3 covers 13 residues. Germline CDR1 reads SEHNR; CDR2 reads FQNEAQ (reference sequence). This CDR3 is CASSLGGTYEQYF. The CDR3 nucleotides are TGTGCCAGCAGCTTGGGGGGTACCTACGAGCAGTACTTC.

In its sample, this clonotype was seen a few times. The CDR3 region is CSALYGVNYGYTF. The CDR3, as DNA: TGCAGTGCCCTCTATGGGGTAAACTATGGCTACACCTTC. The V gene is TRBV20-1, the J gene TRBJ1-2; no reliable D call. Between the trimmed V and J ends, which lost 6 bases and 2 bases, there was a span of 13 bases. This CDR3 region has 13 residues. Germline V lookup: CDR1 DFQATT, CDR2 SNEGSKA (reference sequence).

This clonotype is classed as medium-sized. The rearrangement uses TRBV6-1 and TRBJ2-1; 12 nucleotides match TRBD1. CDR3 length: 15 residues. Per the germline V gene, CDR1 is MNHNS and CDR2 is SASEGT. With V trimmed by 6 bases and J by 6 bases, 6 bases remained unmatched. In DNA form, the CDR3 reads TGTGCCAGCAGAACCGGGACAGGGGGCCTCAATGAGCAGTTCTTC. Translation: CASRTGTGGLNEQFF.

The V call is TRBV15, the J call TRBJ2-5; D unclear. This CDR3 comprises 14 residues. Trimming shortened V by 0 bases and J by 2 bases, and 7 bases separated the two germline ends. Germline CDR1 is LNHNV and CDR2 is YYDKDF (reference sequence). The DNA for the CDR3 is TGTGCCACCAGCAGAGACGATGAACAAGAGACCCAGTACTTC. Amino acid sequence: CATSRDDEQETQYF.

The chain couples TRBV20-1 to TRBJ2-7; the D is unclear. Per germline, CDR1 DFQATT and CDR2 SNEGSKA (reference sequence). The CDR3 is made up of 15 amino acids. V shed 3 bases and J shed 0 bases, with 15 bases lying between them. CDR3 in amino acids: CSASSLKSSSYEQYF. CDR3 bases: TGCAGTGCTAGTTCGTTGAAGTCAAGCTCCTACGAGCAGTACTTC.

V is TRBV4-3 and J is TRBJ1-2; TRBD1 is a possible D gene (5 bases). The V gene lost 4 bases and the J gene lost 5 bases, with 11 bases spanning the gap. Per the germline V gene, CDR1 is LGHNA and CDR2 is YSLEER. This CDR3 is built from 13 residues. In DNA, the CDR3 is TGCGCCAGCAGCCCCGAGAGACAGTATGGCTACACCTTC. Its translation: CASSPERQYGYTF.

This clonotype was counted a few times. The chain uses TRBV7-2 and TRBJ2-5; a possible D gene is TRBD2 (6 bases). Germline V gene data show CDR1 as SGHTA and CDR2 as FQGNSA. This CDR3 contains 14 residues. The V gene lost 3 bases and the J gene lost 1 base, with 9 bases spanning the gap. CDR3 amino acids: CASSLGGFQETQYF. CDR3 nucleotides: TGTGCCAGCAGCTTGGGGGGTTTCCAAGAGACCCAGTACTTC.

The CDR3: CASSVSGERGYTF. CDR3 DNA sequence: TGTGCCAGTAGTGTGTCAGGGGAACGCGGCTACACCTTC. The rearrangement joins TRBV19 to TRBJ1-2; D is possibly TRBD1 (6 bases). Between the trimmed V and J ends, which lost 5 bases and 8 bases, there was a span of 15 bases. Germline CDR1 reads LNHDA; CDR2 reads SQIVND (reference sequence). CDR3 size: 13 residues.

The chain links TRBV6-6 to TRBJ1-1; TRBD1 is a possible D gene (6 bases). V lost 4 bases to trimming and J lost 5 bases, with 11 bases between them. Looked up from germline, CDR1 is MNHNY and CDR2 is SVGAGI (reference sequence). The CDR3 contains 13 residues. Here the CDR3 DNA reads TGTGCCAGCAGTTCGGGGGGCAGGACTGAAGCTTTCTTT. Translated: CASSSGGRTEAFF.

This clonotype was recorded a few times. The rearrangement joins TRBV6-4 to TRBJ2-3; TRBD1 matches 9 bases. With V trimmed by 6 bases and J by 2 bases, 9 bases remained unmatched. The CDR3 loop spans 16 amino acids. CDR1 MRHNA and CDR2 SNTAGT come from the germline V gene. CDR3: CASSPLGTGTTDTQYF. The CDR3, as DNA: TGTGCCAGCAGCCCCCTCGGGACAGGGACCACAGATACGCAGTATTTT.

Written as DNA, the CDR3 is TGTGCCAGCAGTTCTGGGACTAGCGGGAGAGGGGAGCAGTACTTC. Amino acid sequence: CASSSGTSGRGEQYF. The chain carries TRBV6-5 and TRBJ2-7; 14 bases map to TRBD2. V dropped 4 bases and J dropped 7; count of bases not matched to a gene: 6. The CDR3 contains 15 residues. Germline loops: CDR1 MNHEY, CDR2 SVGAGI.

The V and J genes are TRBV20-1 and TRBJ2-7; 13 nucleotides line up with TRBD2. The ends lost 2 bases at V and 2 bases at J; junction bases unmatched: 3. The CDR3 totals 15 residues. The germline CDR1 and CDR2 sequences are DFQATT and SNEGSKA (reference sequence). This chain's CDR3 is CSARSGTSGAYEQYF. As DNA, the CDR3 is TGCAGTGCTAGATCCGGGACTAGCGGGGCCTACGAGCAGTACTTC.

The rearrangement links TRBV7-8 to TRBJ2-2; 11 bases agree with TRBD1. This CDR3 comprises 18 residues. J lost 7 bases, V lost 2 bases, and 12 bases had no gene match. Per germline, CDR1 SGHVS and CDR2 FQNEAQ. The CDR3 nucleotides read TGTGCCAGCAGCTTAAAGGGAGGACAGGGGGCAAGATACGGGGAGCTGTTTTTT. Its translation: CASSLKGGQGARYGELFF.

This clonotype was counted only a few times. This chain links TRBV6-1 with TRBJ2-7; no clear D gene. The CDR3 has 13 amino acids. Trimming cost V 7 bases and J 7 bases, with 17 bases left between them. Germline lookup yields CDR1 MNHNS and CDR2 SASEGT. This chain's CDR3 is CASIFAAFGEQYF. DNA for the CDR3: TGTGCCAGCATTTTCGCGGCTTTTGGTGAGCAGTACTTC.

This clonotype appeared a few times. The chain couples TRBV7-3 to TRBJ2-3, with 9 bases aligning to TRBD2. CDR3 size: 15 residues. CDR1 and CDR2 from the germline V gene are SGHTA and FQGTGA. With V trimmed by 5 bases and J by 5 bases, 8 bases remained unmatched. CDR3 in amino acids: CASSTAAGGRDTQYF. For the CDR3, the DNA is TGTGCCAGCAGCACAGCAGCGGGGGGTCGAGATACGCAGTATTTT.

J is TRBJ2-5 and V is TRBV23-1; 8 nucleotides line up with TRBD1. TRBV23-1 counts as an open reading frame of uncertain function. Unmatched junction bases numbered 11, after V lost 0 bases and J lost 5 bases. This CDR3 comprises 17 residues. CDR3 loop: CASSQSGTTGVWETQYF. In DNA form, the CDR3 reads TGCGCCAGCAGTCAATCGGGCACGACAGGGGTTTGGGAGACCCAGTACTTC.

This chain links TRBV28 with TRBJ1-1; a possible D gene is TRBD1 (6 bases). This CDR3 comprises 15 residues. Germline V gives CDR1 MDHEN, CDR2 SYDVKM. Deletions cut 7 bases from V and 3 bases from J, with 18 bases between. CDR3 loop: CASIPGGATYTEAFF. The CDR3 coding sequence is TGTGCCAGCATCCCGGGGGGGGCCACTTACACTGAAGCTTTCTTT.

The chain carries TRBV7-9 and TRBJ1-2; D perhaps matches TRBD1 (6 bases). V lost 3 bases and J 8 bases, leaving 16 bases between the germline ends. CDR3 length equals 14 residues. Looked up from germline, CDR1 is SEHNR and CDR2 is FQNEAQ (reference sequence). CDR3 region: CASSLVFGGLGYTF. CDR3 DNA sequence: TGTGCCAGCAGCTTGGTTTTTGGGGGCCTGGGCTACACCTTC.

This rearrangement joins TRBV19 to TRBJ1-2; TRBD1 matches at 8 bases. The CDR3 spans 14 residues. Per the germline V gene, CDR1 is LNHDA and CDR2 is SQIVND (reference sequence). V shed 5 bases, J shed 2 bases, and the junction held 4 bases outside the gene matches. CDR3: CASSSGQANYGYTF. Written as DNA, the CDR3 is TGTGCCAGTAGTTCGGGACAGGCGAACTATGGCTACACCTTC.

DNA for the CDR3: TGTGCCAGCAGTAAAGGACTAGCGGGAGACGTAAATACGCAGTATTTT. It is translated as CASSKGLAGDVNTQYF. The rearrangement joins TRBV6-4 to TRBJ2-3; 13 bases fit TRBD2. The length of the CDR3 is 16 residues. Unmatched junction bases numbered 9, after V lost 5 bases and J lost 7 bases. Germline V CDR1 and CDR2: MRHNA, SNTAGT.